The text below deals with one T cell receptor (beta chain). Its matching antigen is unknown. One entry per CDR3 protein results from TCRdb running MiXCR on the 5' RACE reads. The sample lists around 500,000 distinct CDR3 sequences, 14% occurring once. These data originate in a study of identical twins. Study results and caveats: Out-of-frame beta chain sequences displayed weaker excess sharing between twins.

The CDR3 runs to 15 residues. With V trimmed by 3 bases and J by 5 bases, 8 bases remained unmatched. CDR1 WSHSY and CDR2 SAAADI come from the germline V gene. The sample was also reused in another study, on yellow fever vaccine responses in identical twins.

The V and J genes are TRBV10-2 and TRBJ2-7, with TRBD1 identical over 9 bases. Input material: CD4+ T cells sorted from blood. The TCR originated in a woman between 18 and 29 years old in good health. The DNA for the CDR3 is TGCGCCAGCAGTGATAGGGGACAGGGTAACCACGAGCAGTACTTC. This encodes CASSDRGQGNHEQYF.